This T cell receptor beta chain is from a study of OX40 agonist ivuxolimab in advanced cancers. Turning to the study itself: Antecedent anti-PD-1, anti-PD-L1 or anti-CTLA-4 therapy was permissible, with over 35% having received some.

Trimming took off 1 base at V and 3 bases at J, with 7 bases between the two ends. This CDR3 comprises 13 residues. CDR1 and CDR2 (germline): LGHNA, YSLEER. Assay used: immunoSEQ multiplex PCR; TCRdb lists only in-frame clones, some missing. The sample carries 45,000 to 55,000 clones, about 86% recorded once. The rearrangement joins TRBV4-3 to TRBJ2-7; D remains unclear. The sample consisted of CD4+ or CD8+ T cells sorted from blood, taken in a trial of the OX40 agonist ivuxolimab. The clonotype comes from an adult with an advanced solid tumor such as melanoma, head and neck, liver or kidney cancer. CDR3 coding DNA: TGCGCCAGCAGCCAAGGGCTATTCTACGAGCAGTACTTC. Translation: CASSQGLFYEQYF.